This T cell receptor beta chain was sequenced for a study of T cell responses to AZD1222 COVID-19 vaccine. The CDR3 covers 15 residues. The V gene lost 5 bases and the J gene lost 0 bases, with 11 bases spanning the gap. Germline V gene lookup returns CDR1 MDHEN and CDR2 SYDVKM. Assay used: immunoSEQ multiplex PCR; TCRdb lists only in-frame clones, some missing. Among about 180,000 clones listed, around nine tenths were seen once. Source: peripheral blood, taken 28 days after the second AZD1222 dose. The chain has TRBV28 and TRBJ2-4; D is possibly TRBD1 or TRBD2 (5 bases each). This clonotype was obtained from an adult who received the AZD1222 COVID-19 vaccine. CDR3 nucleotides: TGTGCCAGCAGTGGGGGAGCAATAGCCAAAAACATTCAGTACTTC. This codes for CASSGGAIAKNIQYF.